This T cell receptor beta chain stems from a study of T cell responses to AZD1222 COVID-19 vaccine. Concerning this clone itself: What it binds is unknown.

Repertoires were generated with immunoSEQ multiplex PCR, while TCRdb's copy carries only in-frame clones and drops some. Of about 120,000 clones in the sample, around 91% were seen once. Study-level findings and limits: Repertoire sampling occurred only after the peak T cell response. In a largely white British group with more females than males, clonal diversity was possibly underestimated. Nearly half of the spike-specific TCRs reportedly recognize variant regions that carry no mutations. Spike was spanned by vaccine-associated CD4 TCRs, with dominance at 160-218 and 743-854.

This receptor was identified in an adult in good health. Material: peripheral blood, obtained on day 0 of AZD1222 vaccination.

The CDR3 loop reads CASSSRGPDTQYF. The CDR3 DNA sequence: TGTGCCAGCAGTTCCAGGGGTCCAGATACGCAGTATTTT. The gene calls are TRBV6-2 or TRBV6-3 and TRBJ2-3, with D tentatively TRBD1 (6 bases). Trimming stripped 4 bases from V and 4 bases from J, with 9 bases between. CDR1 is MNHEY, CDR2 SVGEGT, per germline. CDR3 size: 13 residues.